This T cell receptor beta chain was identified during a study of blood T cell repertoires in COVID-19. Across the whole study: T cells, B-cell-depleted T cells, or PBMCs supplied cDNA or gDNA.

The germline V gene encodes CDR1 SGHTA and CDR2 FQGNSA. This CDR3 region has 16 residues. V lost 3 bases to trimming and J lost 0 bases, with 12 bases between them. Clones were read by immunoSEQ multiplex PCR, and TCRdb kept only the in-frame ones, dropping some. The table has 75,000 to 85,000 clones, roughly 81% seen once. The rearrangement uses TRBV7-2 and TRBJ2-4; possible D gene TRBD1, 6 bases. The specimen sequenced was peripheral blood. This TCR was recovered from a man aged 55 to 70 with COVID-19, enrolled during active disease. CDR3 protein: CASSFRGPGAKNIQYF. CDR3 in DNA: TGTGCCAGCAGCTTCAGGGGCCCGGGAGCCAAAAACATTCAGTACTTC.